These 24 T cell receptor beta chains came from one sample sequenced in a study of technical replicates of blood from a few donors. Measured with immunoSEQ multiplex PCR; TCRdb has only the in-frame clones, and not every one. This sample has roughly 65,000 clones, with over 70% found just once. The sample taken for sequencing was PBMCs. The receptors derive from a human donor in good health. Some clones in this sample may be carry-over from other donors' samples.

The rearrangement uses TRBV30 and TRBJ2-1, with D maybe TRBD2 (5 bases). Germline V lookup: CDR1 GTSNPN, CDR2 SVGIG (reference sequence). V lost 1 base to trimming and J lost 12 bases, with 16 bases between them. This CDR3 is built from 13 residues. The CDR3 loop is CAWSAGVAPWQFF. DNA for the CDR3: TGTGCCTGGAGTGCCGGGGTAGCGCCTTGGCAGTTCTTC.

The J gene is TRBJ2-5, the V gene TRBV2; 9 nucleotides agree with TRBD2. V dropped 2 bases and J dropped 2; count of bases not matched to a gene: 6. CDR1 and CDR2 from the germline V gene are SNHLY and FYNNEI. CDR3 length: 16 amino acids. As DNA, the CDR3 is TGTGCCAGCAGTGAAAGAAGCGGGAGGAGACAAGAGACCCAGTACTTC. Amino acids: CASSERSGRRQETQYF.

This clone was picked up one time. J is TRBJ1-1 and V is TRBV5-1, with D maybe TRBD1 (6 bases). V lost 0 bases and J lost 1, with 10 bases in between. The length of the CDR3 is 15 residues. The germline CDR1 and CDR2 sequences are SGHRS and YFSETQ. CDR3 region: CASSLGGQRNTEAFF. Written as DNA, the CDR3 is TGCGCCAGCAGCTTGGGTGGACAGAGGAACACTGAAGCTTTCTTT.

The chain links TRBV16 to TRBJ1-1; possibly TRBD1 for D (6 bases). Germline-derived CDR1 and CDR2 are KGHSY and FQNENV. V lost 3 bases and J 0 bases, leaving 17 bases between the germline ends. CDR3 length: 17 residues. CDR3 DNA: TGTGCCAGCAGCCATGTGGGGGCAGTTCGCATGAACACTGAAGCTTTCTTT. Translated, it gives CASSHVGAVRMNTEAFF.

The rearrangement joins TRBV7-9 to TRBJ1-5; 7 bases match TRBD1. The V gene end was trimmed by 5 bases and the J gene end by 0 bases; junction bases not matched to a gene: 4. Germline V gene data show CDR1 as SEHNR and CDR2 as FQNEAQ (reference sequence). This CDR3 has 15 residues. The CDR3 reads CASSRDSYSNQPQHF. The CDR3 DNA reads TGTGCCAGCAGCCGGGACAGTTATAGCAATCAGCCCCAGCATTTT.

The chain carries TRBV6-5 and TRBJ1-2; 10 nucleotides line up with TRBD1. V shed 10 bases and J 5 bases; nucleotides not matched to a gene: 13. The CDR3 extends over 15 amino acids. Germline lookup yields CDR1 MNHEY and CDR2 SVGAGI. The CDR3 nucleotides are TGTGCCACCCGCGGCTGGGGGACAGGGGAGTATGGCTACACCTTC. Protein: CATRGWGTGEYGYTF.

The chain links TRBV5-1 to TRBJ1-3, with TRBD1 matching 10 bases. Germline V CDR1 and CDR2: SGHRS, YFSETQ. CDR3 length: 15 amino acids. Germline trimming cut 4 bases from V and 2 bases from J; bases unmatched to any gene: 3. DNA for the CDR3: TGCGCCAGCAGCATCGGGACAGGGGCTGGAAACACCATATATTTT. Translated, it gives CASSIGTGAGNTIYF. The variable domain in full, with the rest retrieved from reference TRBV5-1 and TRBJ1-3, is KAGVTQTPRYLIKTRGQQVTLSCSPISGHRSVSWYQQTPGQGLQFLFEYFSETQRNKGNFPGRFSGRQFSNSRSEMNVSTLELGDSALYLCASSIGTGAGNTIYFGEGSWLTVV.

The chain uses TRBV29-1 and TRBJ2-2, with 8 bases aligning to TRBD1. The CDR3 has 16 residues. Germline V gene lookup returns CDR1 SQVTM and CDR2 ANQGSEA. V lost 7 bases and J lost 1; bases outside the gene matches: 11. DNA of the CDR3: TGCAGCGGAGGGGGTCCCGGGACAGGGAACACCGGGGAGCTGTTTTTT. This codes for CSGGGPGTGNTGELFF.

The chain is built from TRBV6-5 and TRBJ2-7, with TRBD1 identical over 9 bases. After removal of 5 bases from V and 5 bases from J, the junction contained 7 bases not matched to a gene. CDR1 and CDR2 (germline): MNHEY, SVGAGI. This CDR3 comprises 14 residues. The CDR3 is CASSKPGQGNEQYF. Written as DNA, the CDR3 is TGTGCCAGCAGTAAACCGGGACAGGGCAACGAGCAGTACTTC.

CDR3 amino acids: CASSRGSAGGRTKNIQYF. The DNA for the CDR3 is TGCGCCAGCAGCCGGGGTTCCGCGGGGGGGCGGACCAAAAACATTCAGTACTTC. V usage is TRBV4-1 and J usage is TRBJ2-4; TRBD2 matches 9 bases. This CDR3 has 18 amino acids. Germline V lookup: CDR1 MGHRA, CDR2 YSYEKL. V lost 4 bases to trimming and J lost 2 bases; unmatched junction nucleotides: 12.

This chain joins TRBV19 and TRBJ2-1, with 9 positions matching TRBD2. V lost 3 bases and J lost 9; bases outside the gene matches: 6. The CDR3 runs to 14 residues. CDR1 and CDR2 (germline): LNHDA, SQIVND (reference sequence). The CDR3 DNA is TGTGCCAGTAGTATCACGGGACTAGCCCGTGAGCAGTTCTTC. Translated: CASSITGLAREQFF.

V is TRBV5-5 and J is TRBJ2-5; TRBD2 aligns across 15 bases. The V gene end was trimmed by 4 bases and the J gene end by 4 bases; junction bases not matched to a gene: 5. CDR1 and CDR2 from the germline V gene are SGHKS and YYEKEE (reference sequence). The CDR3 totals 16 residues. The CDR3 region is CASSGGTSGRSETQYF. The CDR3 bases are TGTGCCAGCAGCGGCGGGACTAGCGGGAGGTCAGAGACCCAGTACTTC.

The V and J genes are TRBV9 and TRBJ2-1; 10 bases fit TRBD2. CDR3 length equals 16 residues. With V trimmed by 4 bases and J by 2 bases, 6 bases remained unmatched. Germline CDR1 is SGDLS and CDR2 is YYNGEE. CDR3 region: CASSPIAGGPYNEQFF. DNA for the CDR3: TGTGCCAGCAGCCCAATAGCGGGGGGACCCTACAATGAGCAGTTCTTC.

The V and J genes are TRBV7-2 and TRBJ2-7; TRBD2 agrees at 11 bases. CDR3 length equals 16 residues. V lost 3 bases to trimming and J lost 0 bases; unmatched junction nucleotides: 4. The germline V gene encodes CDR1 SGHTA and CDR2 FQGNSA. CDR3 DNA sequence: TGTGCCAGCAGCTTCCTAGCGGGGGGTAGCTCCTACGAGCAGTACTTC. Residues: CASSFLAGGSSYEQYF.

The V call is TRBV11-2, the J call TRBJ1-4; D call uncertain. The CDR3 sequence is 15 residues long. The germline V and J ends were trimmed by 5 bases and 5 bases, with 15 bases remaining between them. Germline-derived CDR1 and CDR2 are SGHAT and FQNNGV. The CDR3 reads CASSRIPLSNEKLFF. CDR3 nucleotides: TGTGCCAGCAGCCGAATCCCCCTATCGAATGAAAAACTGTTTTTT.

V and J are TRBV6-1 and TRBJ2-7; no clear D gene. V lost 2 bases, J lost 4 bases, and 3 bases lay in between. This CDR3 has 11 amino acids. In germline, CDR1 is MNHNS, CDR2 SASEGT. For the CDR3, the DNA is TGTGCCAGCAGTGAATCTTACGAGCAGTACTTC. Translating it yields CASSESYEQYF.

This rearrangement joins TRBV7-8 to TRBJ2-2; possible D gene TRBD1, 5 bases. This CDR3 has 17 amino acids. V lost 0 bases and J 2 bases, leaving 13 bases between the germline ends. CDR1 is SGHVS and CDR2 is FQNEAQ in the germline V gene. CDR3 amino acids: CASSLAHRGYNTGELFF. CDR3 coding DNA: TGTGCCAGCAGCTTAGCCCATAGGGGTTACAACACCGGGGAGCTGTTTTTT.

This clone was detected only once. V is TRBV29-1 and J is TRBJ2-1, with a weak D call TRBD1 (5 bases). The germline V and J ends were trimmed by 8 bases and 7 bases, with 18 bases remaining between them. Germline V gene lookup returns CDR1 SQVTM and CDR2 ANQGSEA. This CDR3 region has 13 residues. The CDR3: CSIRTDHRNEQFF. For the CDR3, the DNA is TGCAGCATAAGGACGGACCACAGGAATGAGCAGTTCTTC.

The chain recombines TRBV5-6 with TRBJ2-3, with 10 bases that match TRBD2. V trimming: 5 bases; J trimming: 2 bases; junction bases outside the gene matches: 11. Germline V gene sequence: CDR1 SGHDT, CDR2 YYEEEE. The CDR3 spans 17 residues. CDR3 in DNA: TGTGCCAGCAGACCATTTCTAGCGGGGGTTAACACAGATACGCAGTATTTT. Protein product: CASRPFLAGVNTDTQYF.

The CDR3 sequence: CASSPLPGTSSYEQYF. The CDR3 DNA reads as TGTGCCAGCTCACCCCTCCCCGGGACTAGCAGCTACGAGCAGTACTTC. This chain joins TRBV18 and TRBJ2-7; 9 nucleotides match TRBD2. Germline values: CDR1 KGHSH, CDR2 LQKENI. The J segment lost 3 bases and the V segment lost 3 bases, leaving 9 bases of the junction unmatched. This CDR3 region has 16 residues.

This clone was seen a handful of times. The DNA of the CDR3 is TGTGCCAGCACCTCGACAGGGCGGGGCTCACCCCTCCACTTT. Its translation is CASTSTGRGSPLHF. The gene calls are TRBV6-1 and TRBJ1-6; 7 bases are a match to TRBD1. Germline lookup yields CDR1 MNHNS and CDR2 SASEGT. The V and J ends lost 7 bases and 10 bases, in that order; junction bases with no gene match: 10. The CDR3 spans 14 residues.

This rearrangement joins TRBV15 to TRBJ2-2, with 7 nucleotides matching TRBD1. Germline values: CDR1 LNHNV, CDR2 YYDKDF (reference sequence). V gave up 2 bases and J gave up 5 bases; unmatched junction bases: 5. The CDR3 runs 15 residues. The CDR3 loop is CATSRLPTGTGELFF. The DNA of the CDR3 is TGTGCCACCAGCAGACTTCCGACAGGGACCGGGGAGCTGTTTTTT.

This clone was seen only a few times. Distinct nucleotide sequences in the sample also encode this CDR3. The chain employs TRBV5-1 and TRBJ2-1; 9 nucleotides match TRBD2. Trimming removed 5 bases from V and 2 bases from J; junction bases left unmatched: 2. The CDR3 length is 14 residues. Germline loops: CDR1 SGHRS, CDR2 YFSETQ. The CDR3 nucleotides read TGCGCCAGCAGTTCTAGCGGGGCCTACAATGAGCAGTTCTTC. As protein: CASSSSGAYNEQFF.

The rearrangement uses TRBV27 and TRBJ2-3; tentative D call: TRBD2 (6 bases). From germline, CDR1 is MNHEY and CDR2 SMNVEV (reference sequence). Trimming left V 5 bases short and J 2 bases short, with 11 bases between. This CDR3 has 14 residues. This chain's CDR3 is CASSLGTATDTQYF. DNA for the CDR3: TGTGCCAGCAGTCTGGGGACTGCCACAGATACGCAGTATTTT.